Presented here are 10 T cell receptor beta chains from one specimen sequenced in a study of blood T cell repertoires in COVID-19. Clones were sequenced by immunoSEQ multiplex PCR, and TCRdb holds only the in-frame ones, with some missing. Among roughly 140,000 clones listed, approximately 82% were seen once. Sequencing was performed on peripheral blood. The origin of the receptors is a woman between 50 and 59 years old in a cohort sampled during active or convalescent COVID-19.

CDR3 protein: CSVAGGWTGELFF. The CDR3 DNA is TGCAGCGTTGCAGGGGGTTGGACCGGGGAGCTGTTTTTT. J is TRBJ2-2 and V is TRBV29-1, with 7 bases fitting TRBD1. V shed 4 bases and J 5 bases; nucleotides not matched to a gene: 4. CDR1 is SQVTM, CDR2 ANQGSEA, per germline. The CDR3 has 13 residues.

This chain links TRBV5-1 with TRBJ2-7; possible D gene TRBD1, 5 bases. Germline-derived CDR1 and CDR2 are SGHRS and YFSETQ. The CDR3 has 15 residues. V was trimmed by 3 bases and J by 4 bases, leaving 17 bases between them. CDR3 amino acids: CASSSLPGLSYEQYF. CDR3 DNA: TGCGCCAGCAGCTCCCTCCCAGGGCTGTCATACGAGCAGTACTTC.

About this clone: Additional DNA sequences in this sample encode the identical CDR3. The rearrangement joins TRBV7-2 to TRBJ2-7; the match to TRBD2 covers 7 bases. Germline V gives CDR1 SGHTA, CDR2 FQGNSA. The V gene end was trimmed by 4 bases and the J gene end by 2 bases; junction bases not matched to a gene: 5. The CDR3 sequence is 14 residues long. DNA of the CDR3: TGTGCCAGCAGCTCAAACCGGGAGGCCTACGAGCAGTACTTC. It encodes CASSSNREAYEQYF.

This clone was observed once. The CDR3 spells CASSLGLTNEKLFF. Here the CDR3 DNA reads TGTGCCAGCAGCTTGGGACTCACTAATGAAAAACTGTTTTTT. The rearrangement links TRBV6-6 to TRBJ1-4; a possible D gene is TRBD1 (5 bases). Trimming stripped 6 bases from V and 2 bases from J, with 10 bases between. The germline V gene encodes CDR1 MNHNY and CDR2 SVGAGI (reference sequence). CDR3 length: 14 amino acids.

The chain joins TRBV6-1 to TRBJ2-1, with 11 bases lining up with TRBD2. CDR3 size: 14 residues. CDR1 is MNHNS and CDR2 is SASEGT in the germline V gene. V shed 2 bases, J shed 10 bases, and the junction held 4 bases outside the gene matches. For the CDR3, the DNA is TGTGCCAGCAGTGAAACTAGCGGGGGACGGGAGCAGTTCTTC. Translating it yields CASSETSGGREQFF.

The CDR3 loop is CASSIEQGVDYTF. The CDR3, as DNA: TGTGCCAGTAGTATAGAACAGGGGGTGGACTACACCTTC. This chain links TRBV19 with TRBJ1-2, with 8 bases fitting TRBD1. Per the germline V gene, CDR1 is LNHDA and CDR2 is SQIVND (reference sequence). The CDR3 totals 13 residues. Losses at the gene ends were 0 bases for V and 10 bases for J; bases not matched to a gene: 4.

The chain employs TRBV6-5 and TRBJ2-7; 9 positions agree with TRBD2. Trimming cost V 0 bases and J 4 bases; bases outside gene matches: 7. Germline V lookup: CDR1 MNHEY, CDR2 SVGAGI. CDR3 length: 16 amino acids. The CDR3 sequence is CASSYSISSGAYEQYF. The CDR3 bases are TGTGCCAGCAGTTACTCGATTTCTAGCGGGGCTTACGAGCAGTACTTC.

The J gene is TRBJ1-5, the V gene TRBV30; the D gene is possibly TRBD1 (6 bases). The CDR3 length is 17 residues. CDR1 GTSNPN and CDR2 SVGIG come from the germline V gene (reference sequence). Trimming stripped 5 bases from V and 5 bases from J, with 25 bases between. The CDR3: CAWGAGVWGQDDQPQHF. The CDR3 nucleotides are TGTGCCTGGGGGGCGGGAGTGTGGGGGCAAGATGATCAGCCCCAGCATTTT.

This chain links TRBV7-9 with TRBJ2-7; 13 bases align to TRBD2. Germline CDR1 and CDR2: SEHNR and FQNEAQ (reference sequence). J was trimmed by 7 bases and V by 3 bases; bases with no gene match: 3. This CDR3 region has 14 residues. CDR3 residues: CASSFGTSGDEQYF. CDR3 nucleotide sequence: TGTGCCAGCAGCTTCGGGACTAGCGGGGATGAGCAGTACTTC.

This clone was counted once. The chain uses TRBV18 and TRBJ1-5; D remains unclear. The CDR3 is 14 residues long. The V end lost 6 bases, the J end lost 1 base, and 10 bases lay between the germline ends. Germline CDR1 is KGHSH and CDR2 is LQKENI. CDR3 sequence: CASSLRLSNQPQHF. The CDR3 DNA is TGTGCCAGCTCCCTGAGACTGAGCAATCAGCCCCAGCATTTT. The full variable domain, with the rest looked up from reference TRBV18 and TRBJ1-5, is NAGVMQNPRHLVRRRGQEARLRCSPMKGHSHVYWYRQLPEEGLKFMVYLQKENIIDESGMPKERFSAEFPKEGPSILRIQQVVRGDSAAYFCASSLRLSNQPQHFGDGTRLSIL.